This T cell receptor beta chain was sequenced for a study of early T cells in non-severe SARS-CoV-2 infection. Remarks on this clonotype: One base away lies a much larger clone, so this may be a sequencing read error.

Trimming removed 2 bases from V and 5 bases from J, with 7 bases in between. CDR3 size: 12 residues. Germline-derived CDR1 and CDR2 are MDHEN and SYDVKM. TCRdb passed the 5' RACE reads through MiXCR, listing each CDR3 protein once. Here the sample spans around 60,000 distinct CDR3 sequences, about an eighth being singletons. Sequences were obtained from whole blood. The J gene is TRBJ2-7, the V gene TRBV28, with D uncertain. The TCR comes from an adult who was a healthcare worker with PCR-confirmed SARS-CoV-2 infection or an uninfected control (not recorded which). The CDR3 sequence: CASSLVGHEQYF. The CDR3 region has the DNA TGTGCCAGCAGTTTAGTCGGTCACGAGCAGTACTTC.